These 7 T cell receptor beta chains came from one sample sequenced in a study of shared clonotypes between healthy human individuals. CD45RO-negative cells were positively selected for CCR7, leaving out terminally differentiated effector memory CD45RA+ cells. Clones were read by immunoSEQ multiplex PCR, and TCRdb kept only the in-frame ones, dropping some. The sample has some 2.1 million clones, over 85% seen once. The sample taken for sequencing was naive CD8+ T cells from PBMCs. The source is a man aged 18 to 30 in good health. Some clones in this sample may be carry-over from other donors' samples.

The CDR3 region is CASRRSGTGELFF. In nucleotides, the CDR3 is TGTGCCAGCAGACGCTCAGGAACCGGGGAGCTGTTTTTT. V gene TRBV6-4 combines with J gene TRBJ2-2; D gene ambiguous. V gave up 6 bases and J gave up 5 bases, with 10 bases separating them. The V gene's germline CDR1 is MRHNA and CDR2 SNTAGT. The CDR3 extends over 13 amino acids.

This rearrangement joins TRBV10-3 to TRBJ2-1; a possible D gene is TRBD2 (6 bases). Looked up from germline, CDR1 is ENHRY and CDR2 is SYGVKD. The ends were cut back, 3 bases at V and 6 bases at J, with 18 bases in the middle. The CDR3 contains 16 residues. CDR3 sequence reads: CAISERSGLMGNEQFF. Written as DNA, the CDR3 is TGTGCCATCAGTGAACGTAGCGGCCTAATGGGCAATGAGCAGTTCTTC.

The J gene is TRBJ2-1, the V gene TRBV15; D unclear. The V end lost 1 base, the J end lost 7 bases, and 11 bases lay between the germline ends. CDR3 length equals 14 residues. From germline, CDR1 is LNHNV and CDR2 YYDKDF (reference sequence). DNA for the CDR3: TGTGCCACCAGCAGAGGTACAACAGAAAATGAGCAGTTCTTC. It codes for CATSRGTTENEQFF.

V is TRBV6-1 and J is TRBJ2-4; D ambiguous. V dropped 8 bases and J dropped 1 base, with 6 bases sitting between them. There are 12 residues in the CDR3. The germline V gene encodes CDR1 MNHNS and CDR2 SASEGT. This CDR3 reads CASLDAKNIQYF. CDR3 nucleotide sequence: TGTGCCAGCCTTGATGCCAAAAACATTCAGTACTTC.

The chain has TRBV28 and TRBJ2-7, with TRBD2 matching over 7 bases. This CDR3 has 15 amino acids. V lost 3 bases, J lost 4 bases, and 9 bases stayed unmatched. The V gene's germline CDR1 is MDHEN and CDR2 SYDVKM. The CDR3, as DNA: TGTGCCAGCAGTTTCACTAGCGAAGGGGAGTACGAGCAGTACTTC. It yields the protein CASSFTSEGEYEQYF.

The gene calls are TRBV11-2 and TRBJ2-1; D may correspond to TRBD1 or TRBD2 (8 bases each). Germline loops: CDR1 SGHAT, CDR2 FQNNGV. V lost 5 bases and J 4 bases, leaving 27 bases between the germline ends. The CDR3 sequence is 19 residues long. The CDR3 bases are TGTGCCAGCAGCACGGACAGGGCCTGGGACGGGAGGGGATACAATGAGCAGTTCTTC. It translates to CASSTDRAWDGRGYNEQFF.

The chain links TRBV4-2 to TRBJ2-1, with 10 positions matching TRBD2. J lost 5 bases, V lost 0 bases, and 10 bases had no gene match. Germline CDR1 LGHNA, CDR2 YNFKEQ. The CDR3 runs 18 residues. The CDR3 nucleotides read TGTGCCAGCAGCCAAGATCTCCTAGCGGGAGTCATTGACAATGAGCAGTTCTTC. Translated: CASSQDLLAGVIDNEQFF.